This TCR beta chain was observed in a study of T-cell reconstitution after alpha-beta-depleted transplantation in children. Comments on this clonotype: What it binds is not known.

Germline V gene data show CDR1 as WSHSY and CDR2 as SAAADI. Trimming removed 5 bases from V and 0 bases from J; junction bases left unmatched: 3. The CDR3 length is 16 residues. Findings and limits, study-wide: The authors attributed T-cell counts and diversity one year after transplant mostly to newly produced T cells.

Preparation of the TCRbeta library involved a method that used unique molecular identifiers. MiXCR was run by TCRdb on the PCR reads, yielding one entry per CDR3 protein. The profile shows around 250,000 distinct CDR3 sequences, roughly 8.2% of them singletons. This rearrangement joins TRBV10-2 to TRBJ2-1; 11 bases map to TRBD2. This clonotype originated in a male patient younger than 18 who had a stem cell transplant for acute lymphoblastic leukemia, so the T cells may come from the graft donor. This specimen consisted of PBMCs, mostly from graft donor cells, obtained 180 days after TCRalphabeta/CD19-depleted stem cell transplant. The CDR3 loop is CASSKGTSGSYNEQFF. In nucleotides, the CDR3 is TGCGCCAGCAGTAAGGGGACTAGCGGCTCCTACAATGAGCAGTTCTTC.